The present TCR beta chain was sequenced within a study of post-analysis software for immune sequencing data. The study's findings and limits: With TRBV5-6, TRBV5-1 and TRBV20-1 included, a handful of TRBV segments were more frequent in patients than in controls. For normalized Chao1 diversity, multiple sclerosis patients scored significantly lower than controls did. Same-batch samples co-clustered strongly by F measure.

Notes on this clonotype: Its matching antigen is unknown.

Each TCR beta cDNA library carried unique molecular identifiers. TCRdb reprocessed the PCR reads via MiXCR and lists one record per CDR3 protein. The sample shows 820,000 or so distinct CDR3 sequences, about 53% of them seen only once. The CDR3 covers 17 residues. The germline V gene encodes CDR1 MNHEY and CDR2 SVGAGI. The V end lost 2 bases, the J end lost 4 bases, and 19 bases lay between the germline ends. This sequence was found in a girl between 10 and 17 years old with multiple sclerosis. The sequencing input was blood. J is TRBJ2-3 and V is TRBV6-5; possible D gene TRBD1, 5 bases. The CDR3 loop reads CASSYLAGPVGADTQYF. In DNA form, the CDR3 reads TGTGCCAGCAGTTACCTCGCAGGGCCAGTTGGGGCAGATACGCAGTATTTT.